Listed below are T cell receptor beta chains from one sample, sequenced in a study of shared clonotypes between healthy human individuals. Repertoires were generated with immunoSEQ multiplex PCR, while TCRdb's copy carries only in-frame clones and drops some. Of some 2,500,000 clones detected, approximately 90% appear once; the ten largest clones hold about 0.41%. Sequenced sample: naive CD4+ T cells from PBMCs. These receptors all come from a man aged 18 to 30 in good health. Some clones in this sample may be carry-over from other donors' samples. Both conserved end residues are part of each CDR3. Fields, in order: D gene, V gene, clone size, J gene, CDR3 DNA, CDR3 protein. D genes are given only for firm matches. Not all rows give a size; the values are once, few, many and, for expanded clones, a class.

d_call: TRBD1; v_call: TRBV7-9; clone_size: -; j_call: TRBJ1-4; cdr3_nt: TGTGCCAGCAGCTTCTCCAGGGGGCGGCCTCAGGGGGAAAAACTGTTTTTT; cdr3_aa: CASSFSRGRPQGEKLFF
d_call: TRBD1; v_call: TRBV5-1; clone_size: -; j_call: TRBJ2-7; cdr3_nt: TGCGCCAGCAGCGGGGGACAGGGCGAATTCTCCGAGCAGTACTTC; cdr3_aa: CASSGGQGEFSEQYF
d_call: -; v_call: TRBV18; clone_size: -; j_call: TRBJ1-4; cdr3_nt: TGTGCCAGCTCACCGGGCGTTGGCCGGACTAATGAAAAACTGTTTTTT; cdr3_aa: CASSPGVGRTNEKLFF
d_call: -; v_call: TRBV11-1; clone_size: -; j_call: TRBJ2-7; cdr3_nt: TGTGCCAGCAGCTTAGAACGGAGGCCCCAGTACTTC; cdr3_aa: CASSLERRPQYF
d_call: TRBD1; v_call: TRBV7-6; clone_size: -; j_call: TRBJ1-1; cdr3_nt: TGTGCCAGCAGCTTAAGATCAGGGGGGCAATCTGAAGCTTTCTTT; cdr3_aa: CASSLRSGGQSEAFF
d_call: -; v_call: TRBV4-3; clone_size: once; j_call: TRBJ2-1; cdr3_nt: TGCGCCAGCAGCCAAGAAGCCCTAGGGGCGGCAAACAATGAGCAGTTCTTC; cdr3_aa: CASSQEALGAANNEQFF
d_call: -; v_call: TRBV7-3; clone_size: -; j_call: TRBJ2-5; cdr3_nt: TGTGCCAGCAGCTTTCAGGGTGGGAAAGAGACCCAGTACTTC; cdr3_aa: CASSFQGGKETQYF
d_call: TRBD1; v_call: TRBV11-3; clone_size: -; j_call: TRBJ2-5; cdr3_nt: TGTGCCAGCAGCTTAGGGACAGGGTCTGGAGAGACCCAGTACTTC; cdr3_aa: CASSLGTGSGETQYF
d_call: TRBD1; v_call: TRBV29-1; clone_size: -; j_call: TRBJ1-2; cdr3_nt: TGCAGCGCGGGACAGGGATCCATCGGGGGCTATGGCTACACCTTC; cdr3_aa: CSAGQGSIGGYGYTF
d_call: TRBD1; v_call: TRBV9; clone_size: -; j_call: TRBJ2-5; cdr3_nt: TGTGCCAGCAGCGTAGCCCCGACAGGGGAGGAGACCCAGTACTTC; cdr3_aa: CASSVAPTGEETQYF
d_call: -; v_call: TRBV4-1; clone_size: -; j_call: TRBJ2-3; cdr3_nt: TGCGCCAGCAGCCAGGTACTAGTAACAGATACGCAGTATTTT; cdr3_aa: CASSQVLVTDTQYF
d_call: TRBD2; v_call: TRBV27; clone_size: -; j_call: TRBJ2-5; cdr3_nt: TGTGCCAGCAGTCGAATCAAGTGGACTAGCGGGGCAGGAGCCCAGTACTTC; cdr3_aa: CASSRIKWTSGAGAQYF
d_call: TRBD1; v_call: TRBV5-1; clone_size: -; j_call: TRBJ2-4; cdr3_nt: TGCGCCAGCAGCTCAGGACAGGAGCCTCAGTACTTC; cdr3_aa: CASSSGQEPQYF
d_call: TRBD1; v_call: TRBV6-4; clone_size: -; j_call: TRBJ2-6; cdr3_nt: TGTGCCAGCATGACAGGGACAGCTTACTCTGGGGCCAACGTCCTGACTTTC; cdr3_aa: CASMTGTAYSGANVLTF
d_call: -; v_call: TRBV27; clone_size: once; j_call: TRBJ1-2; cdr3_nt: TGTGCCAGCTTATGGACTTCGCTCGACTATGGCTACACCTTC; cdr3_aa: CASLWTSLDYGYTF
d_call: -; v_call: TRBV6-1; clone_size: -; j_call: TRBJ1-1; cdr3_nt: TGTGCCAGCAGTCTAAGCAGGCAGTTGAACACTGAAGCTTTCTTT; cdr3_aa: CASSLSRQLNTEAFF
d_call: TRBD1; v_call: TRBV23-1; clone_size: few; j_call: TRBJ1-2; cdr3_nt: TGCGCCAGCAGGAAACAGGGGAGTGGCTACACCTTC; cdr3_aa: CASRKQGSGYTF
d_call: -; v_call: TRBV5-1; clone_size: -; j_call: TRBJ1-2; cdr3_nt: TGCGCCAGCAGCTTATCCGGGACATATAACTATGGCTACACCTTC; cdr3_aa: CASSLSGTYNYGYTF
d_call: -; v_call: TRBV29-1; clone_size: -; j_call: TRBJ2-3; cdr3_nt: TGCAGCGTTGTAGTCTCTTCAAGGGATACGCAGTATTTT; cdr3_aa: CSVVVSSRDTQYF
d_call: TRBD2; v_call: TRBV28; clone_size: once; j_call: TRBJ2-2; cdr3_nt: TGTGCCAGCAGTTTAGTCCGGCTAGCGGGAGATACGACCGGGGAGCTGTTTTTT; cdr3_aa: CASSLVRLAGDTTGELFF
d_call: -; v_call: TRBV2; clone_size: -; j_call: TRBJ2-3; cdr3_nt: TGTGCCAGCAGTGGCCTACCCCTAGGGGCAGATACGCAGTATTTT; cdr3_aa: CASSGLPLGADTQYF
d_call: TRBD1; v_call: TRBV9; clone_size: -; j_call: TRBJ2-1; cdr3_nt: TGTGCCAGCAGCGTAGTAGGTCAGGGGGCCTACAATGAGCAGTTCTTC; cdr3_aa: CASSVVGQGAYNEQFF
d_call: -; v_call: TRBV6-1; clone_size: -; j_call: TRBJ2-1; cdr3_nt: TGTGCCAGCAGTATCAGACAGAGCAATGAGCAGTTCTTC; cdr3_aa: CASSIRQSNEQFF
d_call: TRBD1; v_call: TRBV28; clone_size: once; j_call: TRBJ2-7; cdr3_nt: TGTGCCAGCAGTTCATCCGGGACAGGGGGCGACGAGCAGTACTTC; cdr3_aa: CASSSSGTGGDEQYF
d_call: -; v_call: TRBV9; clone_size: -; j_call: TRBJ2-1; cdr3_nt: TGTGCCAGCAGCCCCACCGGGGGGCAGCAACTCCAGTTCTTC; cdr3_aa: CASSPTGGQQLQFF
d_call: -; v_call: TRBV28; clone_size: -; j_call: TRBJ1-5; cdr3_nt: TGTGCCAGCAGTTTTGCAGGTCCCTTAAATCAGCCCCAGCATTTT; cdr3_aa: CASSFAGPLNQPQHF
d_call: TRBD1; v_call: TRBV7-2; clone_size: -; j_call: TRBJ2-7; cdr3_nt: TGTGCCAGCAGCTTGGGGACAGGGATGAGTAGATTGGACTTC; cdr3_aa: CASSLGTGMSRLDF
d_call: -; v_call: TRBV29-1; clone_size: -; j_call: TRBJ1-2; cdr3_nt: TGCAGCGCCCCTCGAGGGGACTATGGCTACACCTTC; cdr3_aa: CSAPRGDYGYTF
d_call: -; v_call: TRBV15; clone_size: -; j_call: TRBJ1-1; cdr3_nt: TGTGCCACCAGCAGCCCCCATGGACGGATGAACACTGAAGCTTTCTTT; cdr3_aa: CATSSPHGRMNTEAFF
d_call: TRBD1; v_call: TRBV4-2; clone_size: -; j_call: TRBJ2-5; cdr3_nt: TGTGCCAGCAGCCAAGGACAGGGGGCAGACCTCCAAGAGACCCAGTACTTC; cdr3_aa: CASSQGQGADLQETQYF
d_call: TRBD1; v_call: TRBV28; clone_size: -; j_call: TRBJ2-1; cdr3_nt: TGTGCCAGCAGTTTACCCGGGACAGGGCGACTTGGGCTGTTCTTC; cdr3_aa: CASSLPGTGRLGLFF
d_call: -; v_call: TRBV5-1; clone_size: -; j_call: TRBJ2-5; cdr3_nt: TGCGCCAGCAGCTTGTCACAGCAGCAAGAGACCCAGTACTTC; cdr3_aa: CASSLSQQQETQYF
d_call: -; v_call: TRBV7-2; clone_size: -; j_call: TRBJ1-2; cdr3_nt: TGTGCCAGCAGCTCCTCCCAGCAGGGCTACACCTTC; cdr3_aa: CASSSSQQGYTF
d_call: TRBD1; v_call: TRBV27; clone_size: -; j_call: TRBJ2-7; cdr3_nt: TGTGCCAGCAGACCGGGACAGTACTACGAGCAGTACTTC; cdr3_aa: CASRPGQYYEQYF
d_call: -; v_call: TRBV6-6; clone_size: once; j_call: TRBJ1-2; cdr3_nt: TGTGCCAGCAGCCCAGTCGGGGGATATGGCTACACCTTC; cdr3_aa: CASSPVGGYGYTF
d_call: -; v_call: TRBV19; clone_size: -; j_call: TRBJ1-3; cdr3_nt: TGTGCCAGTGCAACGAGGATCTACTCTGGAAACACCATATATTTT; cdr3_aa: CASATRIYSGNTIYF
d_call: -; v_call: TRBV28; clone_size: once; j_call: TRBJ2-2; cdr3_nt: TGTGCCAGCAGTTTCAGTCTTATACTCCTCATCACAGCCGAGAGCACCGGGGAGCTGTTTTTT; cdr3_aa: CASSFSLILLITAESTGELFF
d_call: -; v_call: TRBV5-1; clone_size: -; j_call: TRBJ2-3; cdr3_nt: TGCGCCAGCAGCTTGGGACACTTGGGGCATACGCAGTATTTT; cdr3_aa: CASSLGHLGHTQYF
d_call: TRBD1; v_call: TRBV6-6; clone_size: -; j_call: TRBJ2-7; cdr3_nt: TGTGCCAGCAGTCCGTCCCGGGACAGGGGGCAGTACTTC; cdr3_aa: CASSPSRDRGQYF
d_call: -; v_call: TRBV6-5; clone_size: -; j_call: TRBJ1-2; cdr3_nt: TGTGCCAGCAGCCCCCTGTCCGGCCAATATGGCTACACCTTC; cdr3_aa: CASSPLSGQYGYTF
d_call: -; v_call: TRBV28; clone_size: -; j_call: TRBJ1-2; cdr3_nt: TGTGCCAGCACGGGGCAGGGGTATGGCTACACCTTC; cdr3_aa: CASTGQGYGYTF
d_call: TRBD1; v_call: TRBV6-1; clone_size: -; j_call: TRBJ1-5; cdr3_nt: TGTGCCAGCAGTGGGCACAGGGGTTGGGGCAATAGCAATCAGCCCCAGCATTTT; cdr3_aa: CASSGHRGWGNSNQPQHF
d_call: -; v_call: TRBV5-4; clone_size: -; j_call: TRBJ1-2; cdr3_nt: TGTGCCAGCAGCTTGGGGGCAGACCCTGGCTACACCTTC; cdr3_aa: CASSLGADPGYTF
d_call: -; v_call: TRBV29-1; clone_size: -; j_call: TRBJ1-1; cdr3_nt: TGCAGCGTTCTCCAGGGCACTGAAGCTTTCTTT; cdr3_aa: CSVLQGTEAFF
d_call: -; v_call: TRBV18; clone_size: -; j_call: TRBJ1-6; cdr3_nt: TGTGCCAGCTCAACTCAGGGGCTTAATAATTCACCCCTCCACTTT; cdr3_aa: CASSTQGLNNSPLHF
d_call: -; v_call: TRBV5-4; clone_size: -; j_call: TRBJ2-5; cdr3_nt: TGTGCCAGCAGCTTGGGGTCAGGGGTAGAGACCCAGTACTTC; cdr3_aa: CASSLGSGVETQYF
d_call: -; v_call: TRBV6-5; clone_size: -; j_call: TRBJ2-3; cdr3_nt: TGTGCCAGCAGTCGTCCCTACAGCACAGATACGCAGTATTTT; cdr3_aa: CASSRPYSTDTQYF
d_call: -; v_call: TRBV30; clone_size: -; j_call: TRBJ1-2; cdr3_nt: TGTGCCTTCGGGACGGCCACCGGCTACACCTTC; cdr3_aa: CAFGTATGYTF
d_call: -; v_call: TRBV6-6; clone_size: -; j_call: TRBJ2-1; cdr3_nt: TGTGCCAGCACCCAGGGTCCGGGGGCCTACAATGAGCAGTTCTTC; cdr3_aa: CASTQGPGAYNEQFF
d_call: -; v_call: TRBV5-1; clone_size: -; j_call: TRBJ2-7; cdr3_nt: TGCGCCAGCAGCCTCAGGGACTCCTACGAGCAGTACTTC; cdr3_aa: CASSLRDSYEQYF
d_call: -; v_call: TRBV14; clone_size: -; j_call: TRBJ2-7; cdr3_nt: TGTGCCAGCAGCCAAGATCATCAGGGGAGTTACGAAGGGCAGTACTTC; cdr3_aa: CASSQDHQGSYEGQYF
d_call: TRBD2; v_call: TRBV5-1; clone_size: -; j_call: TRBJ2-5; cdr3_nt: TGCGCCAGCAGCCTAGCGGGAGTCGGGGAGACCCAGTACTTC; cdr3_aa: CASSLAGVGETQYF
d_call: -; v_call: TRBV7-2; clone_size: -; j_call: TRBJ2-5; cdr3_nt: TGTGCCAGCAGCAGAACCTACCAAGAGACCCAGTACTTC; cdr3_aa: CASSRTYQETQYF
d_call: -; v_call: TRBV6-6; clone_size: -; j_call: TRBJ2-1; cdr3_nt: TGTGCCAGCAAGGTACAGGATCGATACAATGAGCAGTTCTTC; cdr3_aa: CASKVQDRYNEQFF
d_call: -; v_call: TRBV28; clone_size: -; j_call: TRBJ2-7; cdr3_nt: TGTGCCAGCACCAATTTGGACGCACCTAACCCCTACGAGCAGTACTTC; cdr3_aa: CASTNLDAPNPYEQYF
d_call: TRBD1; v_call: TRBV28; clone_size: -; j_call: TRBJ1-5; cdr3_nt: TGTGCCAGCAGTTCCAGGACAGGGGGGGATCAGCCCCAGCATTTT; cdr3_aa: CASSSRTGGDQPQHF
d_call: -; v_call: TRBV7-3; clone_size: -; j_call: TRBJ2-5; cdr3_nt: TGTGCCAGCAGCTTAGTGACAGAAGAGACCCAGTACTTC; cdr3_aa: CASSLVTEETQYF